These 24 T cell receptor beta chains were all obtained from the same sample, sequenced in a study of T-cell memory formation after mild COVID-19. TCRdb redid the calling of the 5' RACE reads with MiXCR, one entry per CDR3 protein. The table lists some 330,000 distinct CDR3 sequences, under 25% of them singletons. Sequencing was done on a sample of PBMCs or a T cell subset sorted from them (not recorded which). The origin of the receptors is an adult woman who had mild COVID-19 (a few samples of this study predate the infection). Cell type and time point are not known.

This clonotype has more than one count but fewer than ten. The chain carries TRBV30 and TRBJ2-5; the D is unclear. This CDR3 spans 11 amino acids. The ends were cut back, 3 bases at V and 5 bases at J, with 7 bases in the middle. Germline V CDR1 and CDR2: GTSNPN, SVGIG (reference sequence). CDR3 sequence: CAWRQPETQYF. The CDR3 DNA follows: TGTGCCTGGAGGCAGCCGGAGACCCAGTACTTC.

This clonotype came up a few times. The V gene is TRBV7-9, the J gene TRBJ2-5; D gene unclear. With 4 bases removed from V and 5 bases from J, the gap between germline ends came to 11 bases. Germline CDR1 is SEHNR and CDR2 is FQNEAQ (reference sequence). The CDR3 contains 13 residues. The CDR3 loop is CASSSDLRETQYF. The CDR3 nucleotides read TGTGCCAGCAGCTCCGACTTGAGGGAGACCCAGTACTTC.

This chain uses TRBV15 with TRBJ2-7; D may be TRBD1 (5 bases). The CDR3 is 13 residues long. The germline V gene encodes CDR1 LNHNV and CDR2 YYDKDF (reference sequence). Deletions cut 0 bases from V and 3 bases from J, with 6 bases between. As DNA, the CDR3 is TGTGCCACCAGCAGAGATCAGGGCTACGAGCAGTACTTC. Translating it yields CATSRDQGYEQYF.

This clonotype was observed many times. The chain uses TRBV5-1 and TRBJ2-3; weak D call: TRBD2 (5 bases). The CDR3 is 14 residues long. V was cut by 4 bases and J by 4 bases, with 13 bases left in between. CDR1 is SGHRS and CDR2 is YFSETQ in the germline V gene. The CDR3 DNA reads as TGCGCCAGCAGCGCCGGGCCCGGGGCAGATACGCAGTATTTT. It codes for CASSAGPGADTQYF.

This clonotype was seen more than once but under ten times. This rearrangement joins TRBV24-1 to TRBJ2-1, with TRBD2 matching over 12 bases. V shed 6 bases, J shed 6 bases, and the junction held 5 bases outside the gene matches. Germline CDR1 and CDR2: KGHDR and SFDVKD. The CDR3 has 15 residues. The CDR3 bases are TGTGCCACCAGTCGTCTAGCGGGAGGGGGCAATGAGCAGTTCTTC. This translates into CATSRLAGGGNEQFF.

This chain joins TRBV7-9 and TRBJ2-5; TRBD2 matches 11 bases. V gave up 1 base and J gave up 5 bases; unmatched junction bases: 12. Germline V gives CDR1 SEHNR, CDR2 FQNEAQ (reference sequence). This CDR3 region has 18 residues. The chain's CDR3 is CASSLGGLAGGLQETQYF. In DNA, the CDR3 is TGTGCCAGCAGCTTAGGCGGGCTAGCGGGAGGCCTCCAGGAGACCCAGTACTTC.

This clonotype turned up a few times. The V and J genes are TRBV6-6 and TRBJ2-7; 10 nucleotides agree with TRBD2. V shed 7 bases and J 3 bases; nucleotides not matched to a gene: 15. The CDR3 consists of 17 residues. Germline CDR1 and CDR2: MNHNY and SVGAGI (reference sequence). The CDR3 here is CASTRRLLAGGLYEQYF. The CDR3 DNA follows: TGTGCCAGCACCAGGCGTCTTTTAGCGGGAGGTCTCTACGAGCAGTACTTC.

The chain combines TRBV28 with TRBJ2-3, with 7 bases aligning to TRBD1. In germline, CDR1 is MDHEN, CDR2 SYDVKM. V shed 3 bases, J shed 2 bases, and the junction held 5 bases outside the gene matches. The CDR3 totals 15 residues. CDR3 sequence reads: CASSFRQGNTDTQYF. CDR3 sequence (DNA): TGTGCCAGCAGTTTTAGACAGGGAAACACAGATACGCAGTATTTT.

V and J are TRBV7-2 and TRBJ2-7, with 10 bases lining up with TRBD1. V gave up 4 bases and J gave up 3 bases; unmatched junction bases: 3. Germline-derived CDR1 and CDR2 are SGHTA and FQGNSA. This CDR3 spans 14 amino acids. The CDR3 region has the DNA TGTGCCAGCAGCTCCCGGGACAGGGGCTACGAGCAGTACTTC. It yields the protein CASSSRDRGYEQYF.

This clonotype was seen ten or more times. The V and J genes are TRBV4-1 and TRBJ2-7; D might be TRBD1 (8 bases). The length of the CDR3 is 14 residues. CDR1 and CDR2 from the germline V gene are MGHRA and YSYEKL. V was cut by 4 bases and J by 4 bases, with 14 bases left in between. The CDR3 sequence: CASSLDRGGYEQYF. In nucleotides, the CDR3 is TGCGCCAGCAGCCTCGACAGGGGAGGGTACGAGCAGTACTTC.

The chain couples TRBV2 to TRBJ1-1, with D possibly being TRBD1 (5 bases). With 5 bases removed from V and 0 bases from J, the gap between germline ends came to 13 bases. This CDR3 is built from 15 residues. In germline, CDR1 is SNHLY, CDR2 FYNNEI. The CDR3 here is CASSSPGGMNTEAFF. In DNA, the CDR3 is TGTGCCAGCAGTTCACCCGGGGGGATGAACACTGAAGCTTTCTTT.

This sequence joins TRBV6-5 and TRBJ1-4; 7 nucleotides align to TRBD1. The CDR3 length is 14 residues. The V gene end was trimmed by 6 bases and the J gene end by 7 bases; junction bases not matched to a gene: 8. Per germline, CDR1 MNHEY and CDR2 SVGAGI. CDR3 sequence: CASRSPDRSEKLFF. CDR3 bases: TGTGCCAGCAGATCCCCGGACAGGAGTGAAAAACTGTTTTTT.

The chain combines TRBV6-1 with TRBJ1-1, with D possibly being TRBD1 (5 bases). The ends were cut back, 6 bases at V and 11 bases at J, with 13 bases in the middle. This CDR3 has 11 residues. Germline V lookup: CDR1 MNHNS, CDR2 SASEGT. CDR3 residues: CASSRANRAFF. The CDR3 coding sequence is TGTGCCAGCAGCAGGGCGAACCGGGCTTTCTTT.

The chain is built from TRBV7-2 and TRBJ2-7; the D gene is possibly TRBD2 (6 bases). Germline CDR1 is SGHTA and CDR2 is FQGNSA. CDR3 size: 16 residues. V was clipped by 0 bases and J by 7 bases, with 19 bases between them. The CDR3 DNA reads TGTGCCAGCAGCTTAGCGGATTTAGGACTGGCGGGGGAGCAGTACTTC. It codes for CASSLADLGLAGEQYF.

The sample holds a few counts of this clonotype. One end of the junction does not line up with germline, which may come from a read error. The chain couples TRBV5-1 to TRBJ2-7; D is undetermined. The CDR3 is made up of 13 amino acids. Germline assignment: CDR1 SGHRS and CDR2 YFSETQ. This chain's CDR3 is CASSLNSYYEQYF. In DNA, the CDR3 is TGTGCCAGCAGCTTAAATAGCTACTACGAGCAGTACTTC.

This clonotype was found a few times. The chain is built from TRBV12-3 or TRBV12-4 and TRBJ1-1, with D possibly being TRBD1 (6 bases). The CDR3 is made up of 15 amino acids. With 6 bases removed from V and 4 bases from J, the gap between germline ends came to 18 bases. The CDR3 region is CASRGGAQGLTEAFF. CDR3 DNA: TGTGCCAGCAGGGGAGGGGCGCAGGGGCTCACTGAAGCTTTCTTT.

The J gene is TRBJ2-7, the V gene TRBV12-3 or TRBV12-4; 7 positions agree with TRBD1. CDR3 length equals 16 residues. With V trimmed by 3 bases and J by 3 bases, 11 bases remained unmatched. The CDR3 bases are TGTGCCAGCAGTTTCAACATGGGACAGTACATCTACGAGCAGTACTTC. This codes for CASSFNMGQYIYEQYF.

This chain joins TRBV9 and TRBJ2-3; D may be TRBD2 (5 bases). Trimming pared 4 bases from V and 1 base from J, leaving 13 bases between. From germline, CDR1 is SGDLS and CDR2 YYNGEE. The CDR3 sequence is 15 residues long. Here the CDR3 DNA reads TGTGCCAGCAGCACTTTTGTTAGCGGCACAGATACGCAGTATTTT. This encodes CASSTFVSGTDTQYF.

This clonotype was counted a few times. The V and J genes are TRBV7-3 and TRBJ1-1; weak D call: TRBD1 (5 bases). Looked up from germline, CDR1 is SGHTA and CDR2 is FQGTGA. This CDR3 is built from 15 residues. V shed 2 bases and J shed 3 bases, with 13 bases lying between them. CDR3 residues: CASSLDPGSDTEAFF. Written as DNA, the CDR3 is TGTGCCAGCAGCTTAGATCCAGGGTCGGACACTGAAGCTTTCTTT. The full variable domain, rest sourced from reference TRBV7-3 and TRBJ1-1, is GAGVSQTPSNKVTEKGKYVELRCDPISGHTALYWYRQSLGQGPEFLIYFQGTGAADDSGLPNDRFFAVRPEGSVSTLKIQRTERGDSAVYLCASSLDPGSDTEAFFGQGTRLTVV.

There are a few counts of this clonotype. This chain uses TRBV19 with TRBJ2-5; weak D call: TRBD2 (7 bases). Looked up from germline, CDR1 is LNHDA and CDR2 is SQIVND (reference sequence). V lost 3 bases to trimming and J lost 5 bases, with 16 bases between them. CDR3 length: 15 amino acids. The CDR3 sequence is CASSISRGGTETQYF. For the CDR3, the DNA is TGTGCCAGTAGTATTTCCAGGGGAGGGACGGAGACCCAGTACTTC. Filled out from reference TRBV19 and TRBJ2-5, the complete variable domain reads DGGITQSPKYLFRKEGQNVTLSCEQNLNHDAMYWYRQDPGQGLRLIYYSQIVNDFQKGDIAEGYSVSREKKESFPLTVTSAQKNPTAFYLCASSISRGGTETQYFGPGTRLLVL.

In nucleotides, the CDR3 is TGTGCCAGCTCCTTACAGGGGGCGTTGAGCGAGCAGTACTTC. This sequence encodes CASSLQGALSEQYF. The chain is built from TRBV3-1 and TRBJ2-7; 9 positions match TRBD1. This CDR3 is 14 amino acids long. Trimming removed 8 bases from V and 6 bases from J; junction bases left unmatched: 11. Germline V CDR1 and CDR2: LGHDT, YNNKEL (reference sequence).

This clonotype was observed a few times. V is TRBV7-9 and J is TRBJ2-2; weak D call: TRBD1 (5 bases). CDR1 is SEHNR and CDR2 is FQNEAQ in the germline V gene (reference sequence). V was cut by 5 bases and J by 1 base, with 11 bases left in between. This CDR3 contains 15 residues. The CDR3 DNA reads as TGTGCCAGCAGCCTCCGAGGACAGAACACCGGGGAGCTGTTTTTT. Translating gives CASSLRGQNTGELFF.

This clonotype was detected a few times. The gene calls are TRBV30 and TRBJ2-7; a possible D gene is TRBD2 (5 bases). V lost 4 bases to trimming and J lost 6 bases, with 13 bases between them. CDR1 is GTSNPN, CDR2 SVGIG, per germline (reference sequence). The CDR3 is 12 residues long. The CDR3 region is CAWKSEGGEQYF. As DNA, the CDR3 is TGTGCCTGGAAATCGGAAGGAGGCGAGCAGTACTTC.

This clonotype showed up many times. The genes are TRBV29-1 and TRBJ2-3; D is perhaps TRBD2 (5 bases). With 3 bases removed from V and 2 bases from J, the gap between germline ends came to 12 bases. The CDR3 runs 14 residues. Germline CDR1 SQVTM, CDR2 ANQGSEA. For the CDR3, the DNA is TGCAGCGTTGATACCCGCGGGTCCACAGATACGCAGTATTTT. Its protein product is CSVDTRGSTDTQYF.